These T cell receptor beta chains were read from a single sample in a study of blood T cells in healthy people across ages. TCRdb independently ran MiXCR on the 5' RACE reads; one entry per CDR3 protein. The sample records fewer than 2,000,000 distinct CDR3 sequences, about 39% being singletons. Sequencing was performed on blood. The receptors derive from a human donor in good health. The CDR3 runs from the conserved cysteine through the conserved F or W. A D gene is named only where the DNA matches it firmly. A clone size is listed for some rows: how often the clone was seen (once, few, many), or a class if it is expanded.

j_gene,v_gene,abundance,d_gene,CDR3nt,CDR3aa
TRBJ2-6,TRBV25-1,NA,TRBD1,TGTGCCAGCAGTGAATCGGGACAGGGGCCCTCTGGGGCCAACGTCCTGACTTTC,CASSESGQGPSGANVLTF
TRBJ2-1,TRBV7-8,NA,TRBD2,TGTGCCAGCAGCTTAGATAGCGGGCGATACAATGAGCAGTTCTTC,CASSLDSGRYNEQFF
TRBJ2-7,TRBV7-2,NA,NA,TGTGCCAGCAGTCCCGCCTCCCACGAGCAGTACTTC,CASSPASHEQYF
TRBJ2-1,TRBV12-3/TRBV12-4,few,NA,TGTGCCAGCAGGTCAAATACTAATGAGCAGTTCTTC,CASRSNTNEQFF
TRBJ2-3,TRBV6-5,NA,NA,TGTGCCAGCAGTTATAGCTCGACAGGAGCAGATACGCAGTATTTT,CASSYSSTGADTQYF
TRBJ2-1,TRBV4-3,NA,NA,TGCGCCAGCAGCCAATTACAGGGATTCTCCTACAATGAGCAGTTCTTC,CASSQLQGFSYNEQFF
TRBJ2-5,TRBV11-2,NA,TRBD2,TGTGCCAGCAGCGCCGACGGGGCGGGGGGCTCAGAGACCCAGTACTTC,CASSADGAGGSETQYF
TRBJ2-7,TRBV30,NA,NA,TGTGCCTGGAATCACCCCGGGGGCTCTCGGACTTACGAGCAGTACTTC,CAWNHPGGSRTYEQYF
TRBJ2-5,TRBV7-8,NA,TRBD1,TGTGCCAGCAGCCGAGGGGGACAGACACAAGAGACCCAGTACTTC,CASSRGGQTQETQYF
TRBJ2-4,TRBV24-1,few,NA,TGTGCCACCAGTGATTGGAGCAAAAACATTCAGTACTTC,CATSDWSKNIQYF
TRBJ2-7,TRBV28,few,NA,TGTGCCAGCACCGCGCGAGGGGGTAAGGCCGAGCAGTACTTC,CASTARGGKAEQYF
TRBJ1-2,TRBV6-5,NA,NA,TGTGCCAGCAGTACAGAGGCGGGAGGCTACACCTTC,CASSTEAGGYTF
TRBJ1-4,TRBV6-1,NA,NA,TGTGCCAGCAATGAGGGGGGATTAAATGAAAAACTGTTTTTT,CASNEGGLNEKLFF
TRBJ2-1,TRBV6-2/TRBV6-3,NA,NA,TGTGCCAGCAGTTACCGAGGCCTCAGCTCCTACAATGAGCAGTTCTTC,CASSYRGLSSYNEQFF
TRBJ1-1,TRBV4-1,NA,NA,TGCGCCAGCAGCCAAACCGCCCTTGCAGGGACAGAAGCTTTCTTT,CASSQTALAGTEAFF
TRBJ2-1,TRBV2,NA,NA,TGTGCCAGCAGTGGAGGGGCGGATGACAATGAGCAGTTCTTC,CASSGGADDNEQFF
TRBJ1-4,TRBV20-1,NA,NA,TGCAGTGCTAGTATCCGCCATGGGATTAATGAAAAACTGTTTTTT,CSASIRHGINEKLFF
TRBJ1-4,TRBV11-2,few,NA,TGTGCCAGCAGCTTACAGCGCCCTAATGAAAAACTGTTTTTT,CASSLQRPNEKLFF
TRBJ2-1,TRBV5-1,NA,TRBD1,TGCGCCAGCAGAAAGGGACAGGACCCGTACAATGAGCAGTTCTTC,CASRKGQDPYNEQFF
TRBJ2-3,TRBV20-1,NA,NA,TGCAGTGCTAGTTTTGGGTTCGCAGATGCGCAGTATTTT,CSASFGFADAQYF
TRBJ2-7,TRBV6-5,NA,NA,TGTGCCAGCAGTTTTAGTTCGGGACACGAATTCTACGAGCAGTACTTC,CASSFSSGHEFYEQYF
TRBJ2-5,TRBV12-3/TRBV12-4,NA,TRBD2,TGTGCCAGCAGAAAACTAGCGCCTCAAGAGACCCAGTACTTC,CASRKLAPQETQYF
TRBJ2-1,TRBV5-1,few,TRBD2,TGCGCCAGCAGCTTCTCTAGCGGGGGGTTCTACAATGAGCAGTTCTTC,CASSFSSGGFYNEQFF
TRBJ2-1,TRBV2,few,TRBD1,TGTGCCAGCAGCCGGGGACAGGGCGCGGACAATGAGCAGTTCTTC,CASSRGQGADNEQFF
TRBJ2-1,TRBV5-1,few,TRBD1,TGCGCCAGCGGACAGGTGGAGAGGCCAAATGAGCAGTTCTTC,CASGQVERPNEQFF
TRBJ2-7,TRBV29-1,NA,TRBD2,TGCAGCGTGGAAGGGACTAGCGACGAATACGAGCAGTACTTC,CSVEGTSDEYEQYF
TRBJ1-5,TRBV12-3/TRBV12-4,NA,NA,TGTGCCAGCAGTCTGCAGGGTTTTAGCAATCAGCCCCAGCATTTT,CASSLQGFSNQPQHF
TRBJ2-3,TRBV28,NA,NA,TGTGCCAGCAGTGGGCCCAAAGCAGGGGATAGCACAGATACGCAGTATTTT,CASSGPKAGDSTDTQYF
TRBJ2-5,TRBV5-5,NA,NA,TGTGCCAGCAGCTTGAACTTCCTTATGTCTCAAGAGACCCAGTACTTC,CASSLNFLMSQETQYF